The 25 T cell receptor beta chains reported below all come from one sample, sequenced in a study of blood T cells in healthy people across ages. Through a sample-barcoded 5' primer and a J-beta primer mix, a second PCR was run for about 6 to 11 cycles. TCRdb re-derived calls from the 5' RACE reads in MiXCR, one entry per CDR3 protein. The data contain about 780,000 distinct CDR3 sequences, about 42% of them singletons. Sequencing input: blood. The origin of the receptors is a man aged 80 or over in good health.

The V gene is TRBV3-1, the J gene TRBJ2-1; 9 bases line up with TRBD1. CDR3 length equals 16 residues. Germline V gives CDR1 LGHDT, CDR2 YNNKEL (reference sequence). The junction had 7 bases not matched to a gene; V was cut back by 0 bases and J by 7 bases. The CDR3 reads CASSQEKGQGRNEQFF. CDR3 nucleotide sequence: TGTGCCAGCAGCCAAGAGAAGGGACAGGGAAGGAATGAGCAGTTCTTC.

This clonotype has ten or more counts. A read error is possible here, since a much larger clone lies one base away. The genes are TRBV10-3 and TRBJ2-7; D might be TRBD2 (5 bases). Germline assignment: CDR1 ENHRY and CDR2 SYGVKD. This CDR3 region has 16 residues. The V and J ends lost 2 bases and 7 bases respectively, with 21 bases between them. CDR3 sequence: CAISEAQRSLNNEQYF. The CDR3 DNA reads as TGTGCCATCAGTGAGGCCCAGCGGAGCCTGAACAATGAGCAGTACTTC.

The rearrangement links TRBV4-3 to TRBJ1-2; possible D gene TRBD1, 6 bases. CDR1 and CDR2 from the germline V gene are LGHNA and YSLEER. V was trimmed by 2 bases and J by 8 bases, leaving 15 bases between them. The CDR3 runs 14 residues. The CDR3 reads CASSQRPTGGGYTF. The CDR3, as DNA: TGCGCCAGCAGCCAAAGGCCGACCGGGGGCGGCTACACCTTC.

The chain combines TRBV6-2 or TRBV6-3 with TRBJ2-2; 10 bases match TRBD2. Germline V gives CDR1 MNHEY, CDR2 SVGEGT. The V gene end was trimmed by 6 bases and the J gene end by 3 bases; junction bases not matched to a gene: 13. The CDR3 has 18 amino acids. This CDR3 reads CASRMRTSGTQDTGELFF. The CDR3 nucleotides read TGTGCCAGCAGGATGAGGACTAGCGGCACTCAGGACACCGGGGAGCTGTTTTTT.

This chain connects TRBV20-1 to TRBJ1-2; TRBD1 is a possible D gene (5 bases). The CDR3 is 14 residues long. CDR1 DFQATT and CDR2 SNEGSKA come from the germline V gene (reference sequence). Trimming left V 6 bases short and J 0 bases short, with 14 bases between. This chain's CDR3 is CSATGAVSNYGYTF. In nucleotides, the CDR3 is TGCAGTGCAACTGGGGCAGTTTCTAACTATGGCTACACCTTC.

This clonotype has only one observation. DNA for the CDR3: TGTGCCAGCAGATCGGGACAGGGGAACAATGAGCAGTACTTC. The encoded protein is CASRSGQGNNEQYF. V is TRBV6-5 and J is TRBJ2-1; 10 bases align to TRBD1. The J call may be mistaken, given a closer DNA end match to TRBJ2-7. CDR3 length: 14 residues. Germline V CDR1 and CDR2: MNHEY, SVGAGI.

There are a few counts of this clonotype. The chain uses TRBV6-2 or TRBV6-3 and TRBJ2-1; D remains unclear. CDR1 and CDR2 from the germline V gene are MNHEY and SVGEGT. The V and J ends lost 6 bases and 0 bases respectively, with 12 bases between them. The CDR3 extends over 15 amino acids. The CDR3 loop reads CASSGRTSSYNEQFF. CDR3 in DNA: TGTGCCAGCAGCGGACGCACGAGCTCCTACAATGAGCAGTTCTTC.

This clonotype has a handful of counts. J is TRBJ2-5 and V is TRBV7-3, with D maybe TRBD1 (5 bases). Germline V lookup: CDR1 SGHTA, CDR2 FQGTGA. Between the trimmed V and J ends, which lost 6 bases and 9 bases, there was a span of 20 bases. CDR3 length equals 14 residues. The CDR3 sequence: CASSPPTPKGAQYF. The CDR3 DNA follows: TGTGCCAGCAGTCCCCCGACACCTAAAGGGGCCCAGTACTTC.

This clonotype was counted ten times or more. The chain is built from TRBV18 and TRBJ1-2; weak D call: TRBD1 (5 bases). Deletions cut 3 bases from V and 7 bases from J, with 18 bases between. From germline, CDR1 is KGHSH and CDR2 LQKENI. There are 15 residues in the CDR3. The CDR3 nucleotides read TGTGCCAGCTCACCGGGCAAGTCCGGGACCTCTGGCTACACCTTC. The encoded protein is CASSPGKSGTSGYTF.

For the CDR3, the DNA is TGCAGTGCCGCTGTAGGGACAGTGGAGGGAGAGACCCAGTACTTC. It codes for CSAAVGTVEGETQYF. The chain has TRBV20-1 and TRBJ2-5, with D possibly being TRBD1 (7 bases). CDR1 and CDR2 from the germline V gene are DFQATT and SNEGSKA (reference sequence). The CDR3 runs 15 residues. V lost 6 bases, J lost 4 bases, and 21 bases lay in between.

This clonotype has more than one count but fewer than ten. The chain couples TRBV12-3 or TRBV12-4 to TRBJ2-5, with 8 nucleotides matching TRBD2. Trimming cost V 6 bases and J 11 bases; bases outside gene matches: 14. The CDR3 contains 14 residues. The DNA for the CDR3 is TGTGCCAGCAGCCCAGCTGGTAGCGGGACCGGGCAGTACTTC. The encoded protein is CASSPAGSGTGQYF.

The J gene is TRBJ1-1, the V gene TRBV4-2, with D maybe TRBD1 (5 bases). Germline V CDR1 and CDR2: LGHNA, YNFKEQ. Trimming pared 4 bases from V and 0 bases from J, leaving 18 bases between. The CDR3 extends over 17 amino acids. CDR3 bases: TGTGCCAGCAGCCCAATAGAGGCCAGGGAAATGAACACTGAAGCTTTCTTT. Its protein is CASSPIEAREMNTEAFF.

V is TRBV6-5 and J is TRBJ2-2, with D perhaps TRBD2 (5 bases). CDR3 length equals 16 residues. Deletions cut 0 bases from V and 4 bases from J, with 12 bases between. Germline V gene lookup returns CDR1 MNHEY and CDR2 SVGAGI. CDR3 loop: CASSYSRGSGTGELFF. In DNA form, the CDR3 reads TGTGCCAGCAGTTACTCGAGAGGGAGCGGCACCGGGGAGCTGTTTTTT.

This clonotype has only a few counts. The V call is TRBV4-2, the J call TRBJ2-1, with a tentative D call TRBD2 (6 bases). Trimming cost V 2 bases and J 6 bases, with 11 bases left between them. The CDR3 is made up of 14 amino acids. Per the germline V gene, CDR1 is LGHNA and CDR2 is YNFKEQ. The CDR3 DNA reads TGTGCCAGCAGCCAAAGTCGGGAGCCCAATGAGCAGTTCTTC. Amino acid sequence: CASSQSREPNEQFF.

The chain is built from TRBV4-2 and TRBJ1-5; no clear D. Germline values: CDR1 LGHNA, CDR2 YNFKEQ. Trimming took off 1 base at V and 3 bases at J, with 10 bases between the two ends. CDR3 length: 15 amino acids. The DNA of the CDR3 is TGTGCCAGCAGCCAAGGGAGGACTTACAATCAGCCCCAGCATTTT. It specifies CASSQGRTYNQPQHF.

V is TRBV20-1 and J is TRBJ2-3, with TRBD2 matching over 7 bases. Per the germline V gene, CDR1 is DFQATT and CDR2 is SNEGSKA (reference sequence). The CDR3 covers 15 residues. V was pared by 5 bases and J by 3 bases, with 11 bases of the junction left unmatched. The CDR3 is CSAFRSGWNTDTQYF. The CDR3 DNA sequence: TGCAGTGCTTTCCGTAGCGGGTGGAATACAGATACGCAGTATTTT.

The chain employs TRBV2 and TRBJ1-2; D is uncertain. This CDR3 is 13 amino acids long. Trimming left V 1 base short and J 8 bases short, with 11 bases between. Germline CDR1 SNHLY, CDR2 FYNNEI. Here the CDR3 reads CASSEDLGSGYTF. The DNA of the CDR3 is TGTGCCAGCAGTGAAGATTTAGGGAGCGGCTACACCTTC.

Regarding this clonotype: Relative to the germline gene, one junction end is altered; a read error may explain this. The V gene is TRBV7-3, the J gene TRBJ2-3; D perhaps matches TRBD1 (5 bases). Germline values: CDR1 SGHTA, CDR2 FQGTGA. CDR3 length: 13 amino acids. Here the CDR3 reads CAGSLKKGDTQYF. CDR3 in DNA: TGTGCCGGCAGCTTAAAGAAGGGGGATACGCAGTATTTT.

This clonotype came up many times. The CDR3 is CSVEGPTGETQYF. For the CDR3, the DNA is TGCAGCGTTGAAGGACCCACCGGAGAGACCCAGTACTTC. The chain uses TRBV29-1 and TRBJ2-5; D not certain. This CDR3 is built from 13 residues. Germline V gives CDR1 SQVTM, CDR2 ANQGSEA. V lost 1 base, J lost 4 bases, and 10 bases lay in between.

This clonotype is a singleton in its sample. The V and J genes are TRBV24-1 and TRBJ2-1, with TRBD1 as a possible D gene (6 bases). The CDR3 has 17 residues. CDR1 and CDR2 from the germline V gene are KGHDR and SFDVKD. Trimming took 5 bases from V and 5 from J, leaving 21 bases between them. CDR3 sequence (DNA): TGTGCCACCAGTGGTGGGCCAGGGGATCGGGCCCACAATGAGCAGTTCTTC. This translates into CATSGGPGDRAHNEQFF.

This clonotype was counted only a few times. This chain connects TRBV7-9 to TRBJ1-3; D is uncertain. Germline V gene data show CDR1 as SEHNR and CDR2 as FQNEAQ (reference sequence). The CDR3 runs 17 residues. Trimming removed 5 bases from V and 1 base from J, with 18 bases in between. CDR3 nucleotides: TGTGCCAGCAGCGCTTATGTCGTGAAATCTTCTGGAAACACCATATATTTT. Protein product: CASSAYVVKSSGNTIYF.

The gene calls are TRBV27 and TRBJ2-1, with D uncertain. Germline assignment: CDR1 MNHEY and CDR2 SMNVEV (reference sequence). With 7 bases removed from V and 0 bases from J, the gap between germline ends came to 13 bases. CDR3 length: 15 residues. In DNA, the CDR3 is TGTGCCAGCAAACGGTCCCTCAGCTCCTACAATGAGCAGTTCTTC. Protein product: CASKRSLSSYNEQFF.

The chain links TRBV20-1 to TRBJ2-7; D is perhaps TRBD2 (5 bases). Between the trimmed V and J ends, which lost 0 bases and 4 bases, there was a span of 7 bases. This CDR3 has 12 residues. Germline CDR1 DFQATT, CDR2 SNEGSKA (reference sequence). CDR3 DNA sequence: TGCAGTGCTAGAGAAGGACTTTACGAGCAGTACTTC. Its protein is CSAREGLYEQYF.

The rearrangement joins TRBV10-3 to TRBJ2-4; tentatively, D is TRBD1 or TRBD2 (5 bases each). With 5 bases removed from V and 13 bases from J, the gap between germline ends came to 24 bases. The germline V gene has CDR1 ENHRY and CDR2 SYGVKD. The CDR3 runs 15 residues. The CDR3 sequence is CAISNRDGPLEEQYF. DNA for the CDR3: TGTGCCATCAGTAACCGGGACGGCCCCCTTGAGGAGCAGTACTTC.

This clonotype was seen a few times. J is TRBJ2-7 and V is TRBV7-2; 9 positions agree with TRBD1. This CDR3 contains 13 residues. The V segment lost 5 bases and the J segment 6 bases; nucleotides outside the gene matches: 5. The germline gives CDR1 SGHTA, CDR2 FQGNSA. CDR3 in DNA: TGTGCCAGCAGCCCCGGGACAGGGACCGAGCAGTACTTC. As protein: CASSPGTGTEQYF.